This TCR beta chain was observed in a study of memory CD4+ T cells and cytomegalovirus serostatus. The repertoire was sequenced with immunoSEQ multiplex PCR; TCRdb's copy has only in-frame clones and lacks some. The data contain some 45,000 clones, 74% of them singletons. This clone was seen just once. Single viable CD3+CD4+CD8-CD45RO+ cells were sorted as the memory CD4+ T cells. V was shortened by 3 bases and J by 8 bases, with 17 bases between the two germline ends. This CDR3 has 15 amino acids. Germline V gives CDR1 SNHLY, CDR2 FYNNEI. This TCR was sampled from an adult in good health and CMV-seropositive. Sample: memory CD4+ T cells from blood. The chain employs TRBV2 and TRBJ1-5, with a weak D call TRBD1 (6 bases). The CDR3 DNA is TGTGCCAGCAGTGAGGACACAGGGAACGTTAAGCCCCAGCATTTT. Protein product: CASSEDTGNVKPQHF.